The TCR beta chain under discussion was sequenced for a study of neurological immune-mediated disorders. PBMCs stored at -80 C, numbering 2 million, were the origin of the unsorted libraries. This clonotype appeared many times. The cDNA came from 5'RACE with 10-nucleotide random UMIs. TCRdb reprocessed the 5' RACE reads via MiXCR and lists one record per CDR3 protein. The table has some 57,000 distinct CDR3 sequences, 3% to 4% seen once. This clonotype originated in an older woman with multiple sclerosis. Material: PBMCs.

The CDR3 DNA sequence: TGTGCCAGCAGCGGACGGACAGGGGAGTATCTAGGCTACACCTTC. Translation: CASSGRTGEYLGYTF. The chain has TRBV7-2 and TRBJ1-2; 9 nucleotides match TRBD1. The CDR3 sequence is 15 residues long. V lost 5 bases, J lost 8 bases, and 12 bases stayed unmatched. CDR1 and CDR2 (germline): SGHTA, FQGNSA.